The 14 T cell receptor beta chains below were found in one sample sequenced in a study of cytomegalovirus exposure and HLA in healthy donors. In the PCR, 60 Vbeta and 13 Jbeta primers were used. The assay was immunoSEQ multiplex PCR, and TCRdb's table has in-frame clones only and misses some. The sample carries about 150,000 clones, roughly 80% recorded once. Sequenced material: PBMCs. The receptors were gathered from a man younger than 45 in good health and CMV-seropositive.

The chain is built from TRBV4-1 and TRBJ2-5; D remains unclear. The CDR3 covers 14 residues. CDR1 and CDR2 from the germline V gene are MGHRA and YSYEKL. Trimming removed 1 base at V and 1 base at J, with 7 bases between. CDR3 coding DNA: TGCGCCAGCAGCCAAGTCCCAGGCCAAGAGACCCAGTACTTC. Protein product: CASSQVPGQETQYF.

The rearrangement links TRBV27 to TRBJ2-5, with a weak D call TRBD2 (5 bases). The end of the DNA aligns better with TRBJ2-7, so the J call may be wrong. The CDR3 length is 13 residues. The germline CDR1 and CDR2 sequences are MNHEY and SMNVEV (reference sequence). Written as DNA, the CDR3 is TGTGCCAGCAGTCTCGGACTGTCCTACGAGCAGTACTTC. Protein: CASSLGLSYEQYF.

The genes are TRBV23-1 and TRBJ1-2, with D tentatively TRBD1 (5 bases). TRBV23-1 is filed as an ORF, its function uncertain. V was trimmed by 0 bases and J by 0 bases, leaving 14 bases between them. CDR3 size: 17 residues. The CDR3 DNA reads as TGCGCCAGCAGTCAATCGCCGGGACTGTTAGCTAACTATGGCTACACCTTC. Protein product: CASSQSPGLLANYGYTF.

The chain recombines TRBV29-1 with TRBJ2-3, with a possible D match to TRBD1 (5 bases). In germline, CDR1 is SQVTM, CDR2 ANQGSEA. The CDR3 is made up of 11 amino acids. V was trimmed by 6 bases and J by 7 bases, leaving 11 bases between them. As DNA, the CDR3 is TGCAGCGTGGAAAAGGGGTATACGCAGTATTTT. The encoded protein is CSVEKGYTQYF.

V is TRBV28 and J is TRBJ1-1; 7 nucleotides agree with TRBD1. This CDR3 is 15 amino acids long. Germline lookup yields CDR1 MDHEN and CDR2 SYDVKM. Trimming at V came to 3 bases and at J to 1 base, leaving 5 bases not matched to a gene. CDR3 in amino acids: CASSFGDRANTEAFF. The CDR3, as DNA: TGTGCCAGCAGTTTCGGGGACAGAGCGAACACTGAAGCTTTCTTT.

The J gene is TRBJ1-1, the V gene TRBV6-6; TRBD1 agrees at 8 bases. The V gene end was trimmed by 8 bases and the J gene end by 1 base; junction bases not matched to a gene: 6. This CDR3 is built from 14 residues. Germline lookup yields CDR1 MNHNY and CDR2 SVGAGI (reference sequence). The CDR3 here is CASSPQGANTEAFF. In DNA, the CDR3 is TGTGCCAGCTCCCCTCAGGGGGCGAACACTGAAGCTTTCTTT.

The chain is built from TRBV5-4 and TRBJ1-6; D is ambiguous. Trimming pared 0 bases from V and 8 bases from J, leaving 15 bases between. The CDR3 is 16 amino acids. Looked up from germline, CDR1 is SGHNT and CDR2 is YYREEE (reference sequence). The CDR3 DNA reads TGTGCCAGCAGCTTGGCGACGGGAAGAGTGTATTCACCCCTCCACTTT. Protein product: CASSLATGRVYSPLHF.

The genes are TRBV7-2 and TRBJ1-1, with D uncertain. Germline-derived CDR1 and CDR2 are SGHTA and FQGNSA. The CDR3 is made up of 13 amino acids. With 3 bases removed from V and 10 bases from J, the gap between germline ends came to 15 bases. CDR3 loop: CASSFYKGEGAFF. The CDR3 region has the DNA TGTGCCAGCAGCTTCTACAAAGGCGAGGGAGCTTTCTTT.

CDR3 DNA sequence: TGTGCCAGCAGTGCCCTCGGGGCTGGAAACACCATATATTTT. Amino acid sequence: CASSALGAGNTIYF. This chain joins TRBV6-5 and TRBJ1-3; D is undetermined. Trimming shortened V by 5 bases and J by 2 bases, and 10 bases separated the two germline ends. The CDR3 covers 14 residues. Germline V lookup: CDR1 MNHEY, CDR2 SVGAGI.

Concerning this clone: Other DNA sequences from this sample encode an identical CDR3 as well. The chain uses TRBV5-4 and TRBJ1-2, with TRBD1 matching over 7 bases. The CDR3 spans 14 residues. Per germline, CDR1 SGHNT and CDR2 YYREEE (reference sequence). With 0 bases clipped from V and 4 bases from J, the junction kept 3 bases outside the gene matches. CDR3 sequence reads: CASSLDRGIYGYTF. The CDR3 nucleotides read TGTGCCAGCAGCTTGGACAGGGGTATCTATGGCTACACCTTC. Full variable domain (remainder filled in from reference TRBV5-4 and TRBJ1-2): ETGVTQSPTHLIKTRGQQVTLRCSSQSGHNTVSWYQQALGQGPQFIFQYYREEENGRGNFPPRFSGLQFPNYSSELNVNALELDDSALYLCASSLDRGIYGYTFGSGTRLTVV.

V is TRBV5-4 and J is TRBJ2-6, with D maybe TRBD1 (6 bases). Per germline, CDR1 SGHNT and CDR2 YYREEE (reference sequence). Trimming removed 5 bases at V and 4 bases at J, with 13 bases between. The CDR3 is made up of 15 amino acids. CDR3 DNA: TGTGCCAGCAGGGCAGGGGTCACGGGGGCCAACGTCCTGACTTTC. Translating it yields CASRAGVTGANVLTF.

This clone occurred a few times. This chain joins TRBV27 and TRBJ1-4, with TRBD1 as a possible D gene (5 bases). V was trimmed by 6 bases and J by 2 bases, leaving 10 bases between them. Germline loops: CDR1 MNHEY, CDR2 SMNVEV (reference sequence). The CDR3 length is 14 residues. Here the CDR3 DNA reads TGTGCCAGCAGACCGGGACTGACTAATGAAAAACTGTTTTTT. Translating it yields CASRPGLTNEKLFF.

The chain employs TRBV5-7 and TRBJ2-7; 9 bases are a match to TRBD1. TRBV5-7 is noted as an ORF with a role that remains uncertain. J was trimmed by 0 bases and V by 7 bases; bases with no gene match: 5. There are 14 residues in the CDR3. CDR3 protein: CASAGTGISYEQYF. In DNA, the CDR3 is TGTGCCAGCGCCGGGACAGGGATCTCCTACGAGCAGTACTTC.

The chain recombines TRBV4-1 with TRBJ2-7, with D tentatively TRBD2 (5 bases). CDR3 length: 16 residues. Looked up from germline, CDR1 is MGHRA and CDR2 is YSYEKL. Trimming cost V 4 bases and J 3 bases, with 19 bases left between them. In DNA form, the CDR3 reads TGCGCCAGCAGCCCAATGTCGGGGTCACGGGGCTACGAGCAGTACTTC. Translation: CASSPMSGSRGYEQYF.